Presented here are 10 T cell receptor beta chains from one specimen sequenced in a study of blood T cell repertoires in COVID-19. Libraries were prepared by immunoSEQ multiplex PCR; TCRdb keeps only in-frame clonotypes and omits some of them. Altogether a few hundred thousand clones are present, more than 70% being singletons, with the ten largest covering around 2%. Material: PBMCs or T cells enriched from blood (not recorded which). Receptors originate from a woman aged 55-69 years in a cohort exposed to, infected with or recovered from COVID-19 (not recorded which).

The chain recombines TRBV6-5 with TRBJ2-7, with D tentatively TRBD2 (5 bases). This CDR3 has 13 residues. V was clipped by 7 bases and J by 5 bases, with 15 bases between them. CDR1 and CDR2 (germline): MNHEY, SVGAGI. The CDR3 DNA reads TGTGCCAGCACCCGTTCAGGCGGGCACGAGCAGTACTTC. Amino acid sequence: CASTRSGGHEQYF.

The V and J genes are TRBV27 and TRBJ2-2; TRBD2 matches at 7 bases. The CDR3 runs to 15 residues. The ends lost 2 bases at V and 8 bases at J; junction bases unmatched: 8. CDR1 and CDR2 from the germline V gene are MNHEY and SMNVEV (reference sequence). CDR3 in amino acids: CASSLEPGGRGELFF. The CDR3, as DNA: TGTGCCAGCAGTTTAGAGCCGGGAGGTCGGGGGGAGCTGTTTTTT.

Comments on this clone: The junction shows a germline mismatch at one end, possibly a read error. The chain couples TRBV7-7 to TRBJ1-3; the match to TRBD1 covers 8 bases. In germline, CDR1 is SSHAT, CDR2 FNYEAQ (reference sequence). The CDR3 covers 13 residues. CDR3 nucleotide sequence: TGTGCTAGCAGCCCCGACAGGGGTGACACCATATATTTT. This codes for CASSPDRGDTIYF.

This clone has just a few counts. V and J are TRBV7-2 and TRBJ2-3; possible D gene TRBD1, 6 bases. The CDR3 sequence is 15 residues long. The germline V and J ends were trimmed by 5 bases and 1 base, with 13 bases remaining between them. Germline V gene data show CDR1 as SGHTA and CDR2 as FQGNSA. DNA of the CDR3: TGTGCCAGCAGCCGTCGGACAGCCCGCACAGATACGCAGTATTTT. This gives the protein CASSRRTARTDTQYF.

The chain links TRBV3-1 (or the pseudogene TRBV3-2) to TRBJ1-5; TRBD1 agrees at 7 bases. Germline V gene data show CDR1 as LGHDT and CDR2 as YNNKEL (reference sequence). There are 16 residues in the CDR3. With 4 bases clipped from V and 4 bases from J, the junction kept 10 bases outside the gene matches. CDR3 in DNA: TGTGCCAGCAGCCCCCACGAGACAGGGTCTAATCAGCCCCAGCATTTT. It is translated as CASSPHETGSNQPQHF.

The rearrangement links TRBV28 to TRBJ1-6; unclear D gene. Per the germline V gene, CDR1 is MDHEN and CDR2 is SYDVKM. CDR3 length: 13 amino acids. Between the trimmed V and J ends, which lost 3 bases and 9 bases, there was a span of 9 bases. CDR3 DNA sequence: TGTGCCAGCAGTTTTGAGGTGGGTTCACCCCTCCACTTT. Translating it yields CASSFEVGSPLHF.

The chain employs TRBV19 and TRBJ2-7; no definite D call. V lost 3 bases, J lost 0 bases, and 9 bases lay in between. The germline V gene has CDR1 LNHDA and CDR2 SQIVND (reference sequence). CDR3 length: 14 amino acids. CDR3 amino acids: CASSIRGSSYEQYF. The DNA for the CDR3 is TGTGCCAGTAGTATCCGCGGTTCCTCCTACGAGCAGTACTTC.

This clone was counted a few times. The V call is TRBV6-9, the J call TRBJ1-1; 8 nucleotides align to TRBD1. The CDR3 length is 15 residues. CDR1 is MNHGY and CDR2 is SVAAGI in the germline V gene. After removal of 4 bases from V and 1 base from J, the junction contained 5 bases not matched to a gene. CDR3: CASSSKQGGNTEAFF. DNA of the CDR3: TGTGCCAGCAGTTCTAAACAGGGGGGGAACACTGAAGCTTTCTTT.

V is TRBV6-5 and J is TRBJ1-2, with 9 bases aligning to TRBD1. The CDR3 is 14 residues long. Germline assignment: CDR1 MNHEY and CDR2 SVGAGI. V gave up 5 bases and J gave up 8 bases; unmatched junction bases: 9. The DNA for the CDR3 is TGTGCCAGCAGTCGGACAGGGGCGTTGGGAGGCTACACCTTC. This encodes CASSRTGALGGYTF.

V is TRBV30 and J is TRBJ1-1, with D maybe TRBD1 (5 bases). V shed 2 bases and J shed 0 bases, with 7 bases lying between them. This CDR3 is built from 13 residues. The germline V gene has CDR1 GTSNPN and CDR2 SVGIG (reference sequence). CDR3 nucleotides: TGTGCCTGGAGTCCAGGGATGAACACTGAAGCTTTCTTT. Protein sequence: CAWSPGMNTEAFF.